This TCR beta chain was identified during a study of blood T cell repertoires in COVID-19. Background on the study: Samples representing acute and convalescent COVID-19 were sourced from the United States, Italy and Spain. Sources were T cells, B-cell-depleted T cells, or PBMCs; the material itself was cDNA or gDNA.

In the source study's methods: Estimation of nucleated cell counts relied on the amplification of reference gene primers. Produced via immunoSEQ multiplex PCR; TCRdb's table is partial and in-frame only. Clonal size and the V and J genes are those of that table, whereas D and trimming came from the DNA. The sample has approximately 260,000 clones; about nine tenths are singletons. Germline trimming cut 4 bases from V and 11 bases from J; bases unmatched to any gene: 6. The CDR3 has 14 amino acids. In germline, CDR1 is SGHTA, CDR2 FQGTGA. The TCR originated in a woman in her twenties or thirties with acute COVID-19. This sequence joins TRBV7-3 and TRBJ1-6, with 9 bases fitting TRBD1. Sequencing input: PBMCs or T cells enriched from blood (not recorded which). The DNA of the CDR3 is TGTGCCAGCAGCTCCGGGGACAGGGCTGCACCCCTCCACTTT. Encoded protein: CASSSGDRAAPLHF.